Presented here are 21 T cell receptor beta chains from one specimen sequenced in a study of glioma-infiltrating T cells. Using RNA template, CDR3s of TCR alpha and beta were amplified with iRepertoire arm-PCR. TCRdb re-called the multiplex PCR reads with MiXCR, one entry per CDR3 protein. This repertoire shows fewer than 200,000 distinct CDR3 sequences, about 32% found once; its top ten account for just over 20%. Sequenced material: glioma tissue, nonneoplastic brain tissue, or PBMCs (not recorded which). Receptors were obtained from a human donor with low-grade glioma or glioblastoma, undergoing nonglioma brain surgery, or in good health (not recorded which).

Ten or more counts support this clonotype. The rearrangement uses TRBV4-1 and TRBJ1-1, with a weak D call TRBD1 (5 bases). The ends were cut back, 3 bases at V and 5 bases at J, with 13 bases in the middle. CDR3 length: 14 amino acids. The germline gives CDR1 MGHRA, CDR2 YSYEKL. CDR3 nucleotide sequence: TGCGCCAGCAGCCACCTCCGGGGGAGGACTGAAGCTTTCTTT. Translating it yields CASSHLRGRTEAFF.

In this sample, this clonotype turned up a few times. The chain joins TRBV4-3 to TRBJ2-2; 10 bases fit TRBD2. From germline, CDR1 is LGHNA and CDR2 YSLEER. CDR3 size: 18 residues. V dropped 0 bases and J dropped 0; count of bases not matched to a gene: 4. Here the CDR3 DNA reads TGCGCCAGCAGCCAAGATAGGCTAGCGGGAGCGAACACCGGGGAGCTGTTTTTT. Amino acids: CASSQDRLAGANTGELFF.

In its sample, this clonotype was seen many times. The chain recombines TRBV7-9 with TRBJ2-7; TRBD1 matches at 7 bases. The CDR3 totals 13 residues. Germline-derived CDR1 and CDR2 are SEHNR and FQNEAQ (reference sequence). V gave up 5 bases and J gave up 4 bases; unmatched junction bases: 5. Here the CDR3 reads CASSPDRAYEQYF. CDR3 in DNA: TGTGCCAGCAGCCCCGACAGGGCGTACGAGCAGTACTTC.

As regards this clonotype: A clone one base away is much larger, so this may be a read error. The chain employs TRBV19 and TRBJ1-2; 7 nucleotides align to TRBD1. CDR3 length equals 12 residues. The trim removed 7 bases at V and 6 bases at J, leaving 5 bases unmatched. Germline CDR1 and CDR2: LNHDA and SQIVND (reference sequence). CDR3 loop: CASTQDRHGYTF. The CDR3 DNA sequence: TGTGCCAGTACCCAGGACAGGCATGGCTACACCTTC.

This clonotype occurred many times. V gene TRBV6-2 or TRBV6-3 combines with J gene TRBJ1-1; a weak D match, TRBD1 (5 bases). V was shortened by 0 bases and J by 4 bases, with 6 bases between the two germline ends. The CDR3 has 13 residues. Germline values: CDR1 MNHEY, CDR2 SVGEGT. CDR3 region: CASSYSGATEAFF. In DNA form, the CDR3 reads TGTGCCAGCAGTTACTCAGGGGCCACTGAAGCTTTCTTT.

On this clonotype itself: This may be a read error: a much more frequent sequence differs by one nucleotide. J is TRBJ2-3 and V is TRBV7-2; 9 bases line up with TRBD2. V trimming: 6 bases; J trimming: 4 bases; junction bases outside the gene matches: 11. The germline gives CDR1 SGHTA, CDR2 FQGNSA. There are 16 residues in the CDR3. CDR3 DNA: TGTGCCAGCAGATCCCCCTTAGCGGGAGTAGCAGATACGCAGTATTTT. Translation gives CASRSPLAGVADTQYF.

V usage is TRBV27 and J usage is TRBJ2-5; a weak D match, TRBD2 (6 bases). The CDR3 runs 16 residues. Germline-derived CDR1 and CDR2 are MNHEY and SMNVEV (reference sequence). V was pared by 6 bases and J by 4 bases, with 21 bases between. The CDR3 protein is CASSVTGGKIAETQYF. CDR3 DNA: TGTGCCAGCAGCGTAACGGGCGGGAAAATCGCAGAGACCCAGTACTTC.

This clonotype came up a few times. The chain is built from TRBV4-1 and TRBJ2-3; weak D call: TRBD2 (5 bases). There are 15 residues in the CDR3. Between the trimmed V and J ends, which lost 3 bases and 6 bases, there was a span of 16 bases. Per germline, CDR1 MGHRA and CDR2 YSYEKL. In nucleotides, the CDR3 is TGCGCCAGCAGCCAGTTCTCGACCCGCGGGGATACGCAGTATTTT. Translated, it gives CASSQFSTRGDTQYF.

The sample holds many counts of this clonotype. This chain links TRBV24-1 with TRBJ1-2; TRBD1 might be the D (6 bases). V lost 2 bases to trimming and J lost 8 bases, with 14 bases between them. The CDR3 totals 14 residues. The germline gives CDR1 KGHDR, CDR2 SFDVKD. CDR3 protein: CATSDSQRGRGYTF. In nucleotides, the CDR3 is TGTGCCACCAGTGATTCCCAAAGGGGGAGAGGCTACACCTTC.

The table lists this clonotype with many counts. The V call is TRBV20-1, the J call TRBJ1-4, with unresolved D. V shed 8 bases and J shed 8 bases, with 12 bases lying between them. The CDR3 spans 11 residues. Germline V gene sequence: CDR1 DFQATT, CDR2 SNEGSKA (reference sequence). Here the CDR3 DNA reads TGCAGTACCCAGCTTGCGGAAAAACTGTTTTTT. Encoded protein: CSTQLAEKLFF.

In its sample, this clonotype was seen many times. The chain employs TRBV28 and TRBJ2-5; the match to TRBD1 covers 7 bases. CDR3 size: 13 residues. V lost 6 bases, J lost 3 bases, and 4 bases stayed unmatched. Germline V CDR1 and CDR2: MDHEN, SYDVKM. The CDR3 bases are TGTGCCAGCAGCGCCGGACAGGAAGAGACCCAGTACTTC. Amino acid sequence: CASSAGQEETQYF. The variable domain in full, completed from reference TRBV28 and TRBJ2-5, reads DVKVTQSSRYLVKRTGEKVFLECVQDMDHENMFWYRQDPGLGLRLIYFSYDVKMKEKGDIPEGYSVSREKKERFSLILESASTNQTSMYLCASSAGQEETQYFGPGTRLLVL.

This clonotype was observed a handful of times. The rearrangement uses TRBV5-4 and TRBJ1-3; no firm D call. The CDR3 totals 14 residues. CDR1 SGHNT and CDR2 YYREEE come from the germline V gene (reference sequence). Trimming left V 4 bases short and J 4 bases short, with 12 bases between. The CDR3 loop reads CASSAPDGGNTIYF. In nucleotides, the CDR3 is TGTGCCAGCAGCGCTCCGGACGGAGGAAACACCATATATTTT.

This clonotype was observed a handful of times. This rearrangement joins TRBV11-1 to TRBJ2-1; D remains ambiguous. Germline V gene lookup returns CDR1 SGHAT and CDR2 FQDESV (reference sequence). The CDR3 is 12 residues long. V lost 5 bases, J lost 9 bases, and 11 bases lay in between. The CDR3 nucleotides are TGTGCCAGCAGCACCGATCGTAGTGAGCAGTTCTTC. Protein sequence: CASSTDRSEQFF.

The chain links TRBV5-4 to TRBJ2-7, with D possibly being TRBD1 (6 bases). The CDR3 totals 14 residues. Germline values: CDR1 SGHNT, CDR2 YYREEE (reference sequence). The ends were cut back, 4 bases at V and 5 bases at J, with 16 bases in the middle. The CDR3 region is CASSPGQPAHEQYF. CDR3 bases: TGTGCCAGCAGCCCCGGACAGCCCGCCCACGAGCAGTACTTC.

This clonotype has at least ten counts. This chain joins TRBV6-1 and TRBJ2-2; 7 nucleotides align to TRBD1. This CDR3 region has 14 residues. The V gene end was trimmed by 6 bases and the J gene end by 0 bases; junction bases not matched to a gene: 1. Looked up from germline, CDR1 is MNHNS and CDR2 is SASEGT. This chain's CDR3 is CASRTGANTGELFF. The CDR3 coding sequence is TGTGCCAGCAGAACAGGGGCGAACACCGGGGAGCTGTTTTTT.

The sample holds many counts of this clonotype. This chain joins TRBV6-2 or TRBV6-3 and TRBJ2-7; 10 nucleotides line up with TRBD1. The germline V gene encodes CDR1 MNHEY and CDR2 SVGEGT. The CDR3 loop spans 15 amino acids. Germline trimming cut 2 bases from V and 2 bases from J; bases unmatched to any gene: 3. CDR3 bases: TGTGCCAGCAGTTACCCGGGACAGGGGACCTACGAGCAGTACTTC. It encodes CASSYPGQGTYEQYF.

CDR3 bases: TGTGCCAGCAGCCAAGGAGTTGTTAGCGGGAGGTACCCCTCCTACAATGAGCAGTTCTTC. Translating it yields CASSQGVVSGRYPSYNEQFF. The chain carries TRBV14 and TRBJ2-1, with 10 bases fitting TRBD2. CDR1 and CDR2 (germline): SGHDN, FVKESK. CDR3 length equals 20 residues. V dropped 1 base and J dropped 0; count of bases not matched to a gene: 12.

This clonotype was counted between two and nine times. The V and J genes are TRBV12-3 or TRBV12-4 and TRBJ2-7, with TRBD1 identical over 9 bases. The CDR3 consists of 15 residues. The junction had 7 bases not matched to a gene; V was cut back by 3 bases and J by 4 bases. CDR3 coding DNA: TGTGCCAGCAGTTTGGGGGACAGGGACGTATACGAGCAGTACTTC. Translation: CASSLGDRDVYEQYF.

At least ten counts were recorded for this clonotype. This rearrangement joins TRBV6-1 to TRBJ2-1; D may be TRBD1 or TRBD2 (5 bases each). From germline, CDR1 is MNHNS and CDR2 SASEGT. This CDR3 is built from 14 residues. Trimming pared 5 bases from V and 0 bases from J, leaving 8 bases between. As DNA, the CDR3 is TGTGCCAGCAGTTCAGGGAGCTCCTACAATGAGCAGTTCTTC. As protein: CASSSGSSYNEQFF.

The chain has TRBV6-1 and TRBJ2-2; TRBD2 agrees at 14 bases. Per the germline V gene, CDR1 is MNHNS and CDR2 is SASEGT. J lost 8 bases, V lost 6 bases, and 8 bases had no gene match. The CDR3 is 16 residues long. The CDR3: CASSREGLAGAGELFF. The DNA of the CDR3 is TGTGCCAGCAGCCGAGAGGGACTAGCGGGAGCTGGGGAGCTGTTTTTT.

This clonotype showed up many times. For the CDR3, the DNA is TGTGCCAGCAGTTACGTACTAGCCAAGGAGACCCAGTACTTC. Its translation is CASSYVLAKETQYF. The chain is built from TRBV6-1 and TRBJ2-5, with D possibly being TRBD2 (6 bases). The germline V and J ends were trimmed by 5 bases and 5 bases, with 15 bases remaining between them. The germline V gene encodes CDR1 MNHNS and CDR2 SASEGT. The CDR3 is made up of 14 amino acids.